This entry is about one T cell receptor (beta chain). Antigen: not known. The V end was cut by 5 bases, the J end by 10 bases, with 12 bases between. The CDR3 runs to 12 residues. Germline-derived CDR1 and CDR2 are MNHEY and SVGEGT. This entry is derived from a study of T cells after yellow fever vaccination. Study-level results: Repertoires sorted by FACS could include abundant clonotypes that are contaminants from the bulk population.

The study made its TCR cDNA through 5'RACE template switching. That step introduced a universal primer site along with UMIs. TCRdb processed the 5' RACE reads anew with MiXCR; each CDR3 protein has one entry. This table holds roughly 340,000 distinct CDR3 sequences, 8.7% found once. The sequences come from PBMCs, collected on the day of the first yellow fever vaccination. The clonotype originates from a man between 18 and 29 years old who received the YFV17D yellow fever vaccine. The chain combines TRBV6-2 or TRBV6-3 with TRBJ2-1, with D perhaps TRBD2 (6 bases). CDR3 residues: CASSGGTVEQFF. CDR3 DNA: TGTGCCAGCAGTGGCGGGACGGTCGAGCAGTTCTTC.